This TCR beta chain appears in the sequencing data of a study of CD8 T cells in ankylosing spondylitis. Study-level results: According to the report, clones linked to the disease were significantly enriched in matched synovial fluid samples taken from ankylosing spondylitis patients. Disease-linked clones were found to be CD8+ and relatively rare in peripheral blood. What seemed typical of ankylosing spondylitis blood was a TCR beta motif built from about 8 highly homologous variants.

For this clonotype: Its target is unknown.

V lost 6 bases and J 3 bases, leaving 15 bases between the germline ends. CDR1 is DFQATT, CDR2 SNEGSKA, per germline (reference sequence). This CDR3 is 14 amino acids long. For TCR beta, libraries came from quantitative 5'-RACE with molecular barcodes. TCRdb re-derived calls from the 5' RACE reads in MiXCR, one entry per CDR3 protein. This table holds just under 550,000 distinct CDR3 sequences, roughly 13% found once. The sequencing input was blood, either unsorted or a sorted T cell fraction (not recorded which). The chain carries TRBV20-1 and TRBJ2-1; a possible D gene is TRBD1 (5 bases). This TCR was recovered from a male donor with ankylosing spondylitis. This CDR3 reads CSANDRKLYNEQFF. The DNA for the CDR3 is TGCAGTGCCAACGACAGAAAACTCTACAATGAGCAGTTCTTC.